These T cell receptor beta chains were read from a single sample in a study of regulatory T cells in long-lasting Graves disease. TCRdb re-derived calls from the multiplex PCR reads in MiXCR, one entry per CDR3 protein. The sample comprises around 480,000 distinct CDR3 sequences, around 15% of which are singletons, and 10% to 15% rests with the top ten. These same data were also listed under a study on T cells in Graves' hyperthyroidism and ophthalmopathy.

This specimen was peripheral blood mononuclear cells (PBMCs), taken at new diagnosis, from a patient treated with antithyroid drugs. Receptor source: a man aged 35 to 55 with Graves disease. The CDR3 runs from the conserved cysteine through the conserved F or W.

j_call	v_call	cdr3_aa
TRBJ2-6	TRBV24-1	CATSEGTSGSLGANVLTF
TRBJ2-4	TRBV5-6	CASSLEVRDGVQYF
TRBJ2-7	TRBV7-2	CASSKSGTSGKDEQYF
TRBJ2-1	TRBV7-9	CASSLDPPGTWNEQFF
TRBJ2-1	TRBV7-8	CASSASGRTSNEQFF
TRBJ2-7	TRBV3-1	CASSSFPGEGEQHF
TRBJ2-3	TRBV11-2	CASSLRTSGAGARTTDTQYF
TRBJ2-1	TRBV7-2	CASSLRPDRSHEQFF
TRBJ2-2	TRBV2	CASIGVVSSGELFF
TRBJ2-5	TRBV10-3	CATESSGGAGETQYF
TRBJ2-3	TRBV6-1	CASSRGQGTGTDTQYF
TRBJ2-1	TRBV15	CATSRMREQFF
TRBJ2-7	TRBV10-3	CAISETRSYEQYF
TRBJ1-4	TRBV25-1	CASNRGQGSEKLFF
TRBJ2-6	TRBV5-1	CASSSGGANVLTF
TRBJ1-2	TRBV7-4	CASSLGVLNYGYTF
TRBJ2-5	TRBV11-3	CASSGRTGGVGETQYF
TRBJ2-4	TRBV28	CASSFVQTSAKNIQYF
TRBJ1-1	TRBV7-2	CASSLTAWTEAFF
TRBJ2-1	TRBV14	CASSPIGGLALDEQFF
TRBJ2-2	TRBV11-3	CASSAGGLADTGELFF
TRBJ1-1	TRBV6-1	CASNNRGADTEAFF
TRBJ1-4	TRBV7-9	CASSLTPSWGTTNEKLFF
TRBJ2-2	TRBV9	CASSTLAGGANTGELFF
TRBJ2-7	TRBV20-1	CSARLGDPRGEQYF
TRBJ2-2	TRBV24-1	CATAGSEPNTGELFF
TRBJ2-1	TRBV5-1	CASRRDFNEQFF
TRBJ1-2	TRBV28	CASSTPDRKAGGYTF
TRBJ1-2	TRBV29-1	CSVKGGALYGYTF
TRBJ1-5	TRBV6-1	CASSEAGGSNQPQHF
TRBJ1-2	TRBV9	CASEGPDGYTF
TRBJ2-1	TRBV6-1	CASSEVGNPYNEQFF
TRBJ2-6	TRBV7-2	CASSPPPGANVLTF
TRBJ2-7	TRBV20-1	CSARVSPNYEQYF
TRBJ1-2	TRBV7-2	CASSLSGTAKGGYTF
TRBJ2-1	TRBV6-2/TRBV6-3	CASSYHRTSGRRYEQFF
TRBJ2-7	TRBV29-1	CSVGNQRENLYEQYF
TRBJ1-4	TRBV7-9	CASSKDRGREEKLFF
TRBJ2-5	TRBV20-1	CSAPRGQETQYF
TRBJ2-7	TRBV28	CASNLFDSYEQYF
TRBJ2-6	TRBV2	CASSGTGSSGANVLTF
TRBJ1-5	TRBV20-1	CSADQGQGGIQPQHF
TRBJ1-6	TRBV4-1	CASSPRGTANNSPLHF
TRBJ1-2	TRBV6-9	CASSYTGRDGYTF
TRBJ2-5	TRBV5-1	CASSFSGRWETQYF
TRBJ2-7	TRBV20-1	CSATGTGIYEQYF
TRBJ1-1	TRBV7-8	CASTAYQGSSEAFF
TRBJ1-5	TRBV12-3/TRBV12-4	CASRFSGGEGQPQHF
TRBJ2-7	TRBV19	CASSIDRAGGNSYEQYF
TRBJ2-6	TRBV6-1	CASSEARQGQSGANVLTF
TRBJ1-4	TRBV29-1	CSVPGGLATNEKLFF
TRBJ2-3	TRBV27	CASSDRAWDTQYF
TRBJ2-3	TRBV5-5	CASSFLAGAGTDTQYF
TRBJ2-3	TRBV7-6	CASSALPGRADTQYF
TRBJ2-1	TRBV6-1	CASAVHSGTSFLDEQFF
TRBJ2-3	TRBV5-1	CASSLQPGTSASDTQYF
TRBJ2-2	TRBV27	CASSLLQGTPGELFF
TRBJ2-1	TRBV28	CASSASGTGIKDEQFF
TRBJ2-3	TRBV3-1	CASSQAGGVVADTQYF
TRBJ2-7	TRBV19	CASSIESTRPYEQYF